The rows below give T cell receptor beta chains drawn from one sample of a study. TCRdb reprocessed the RT-PCR reads via MiXCR and lists one record per CDR3 protein. This sample has 550,000 to 750,000 distinct CDR3 sequences; 14% occur once, and the top ten carry 3.6%. The sample comprised memory CD4+ T cells from blood. These receptors were obtained from a female donor in good health, serving as a healthy control. Both conserved end residues are trimmed from each CDR3.

len: 12
v_gene: TRBV29-1
CDR3aa: SVDSGIGGDTQY

len: 15
v_gene: TRBV7-2
CDR3aa: ASSRQASGGALDTQY

len: 12
v_gene: TRBV3-1
CDR3aa: ASSQEVDSYEQY

len: 12
v_gene: TRBV6-1
CDR3aa: ASSEWGADQPQH

len: 13
v_gene: TRBV6-5
CDR3aa: ASSYSVRGPYEQY

len: 13
v_gene: TRBV6-5
CDR3aa: ASRAGGTANYGYT

len: 14
v_gene: TRBV15
CDR3aa: ATSRGPTGSSGGYT

len: 14
v_gene: TRBV11-2
CDR3aa: ASSGGAGRSYNEQF

len: 17
v_gene: TRBV5-8
CDR3aa: ASSWELTSGSTGANVLT

len: 13
v_gene: TRBV5-1
CDR3aa: ASSVDRGRGTEAF

len: 12
v_gene: TRBV11-2
CDR3aa: ASSAQGLSYEQY

len: 15
v_gene: TRBV6-2/TRBV6-3
CDR3aa: ARLDRGLSLGNQPQH

len: 14
v_gene: TRBV10-3
CDR3aa: AISASGVATNEKLF

len: 13
v_gene: TRBV20-1
CDR3aa: SALKGSRVYNEQF

len: 13
v_gene: TRBV20-1
CDR3aa: SAPRVGLAGNEQF

len: 11
v_gene: TRBV29-1
CDR3aa: SVGQGRDSPLH

len: 15
v_gene: TRBV4-1
CDR3aa: ASSQGTAKTPRGAQY

len: 13
v_gene: TRBV5-1
CDR3aa: ASSLVSGRVNEQF

len: 13
v_gene: TRBV5-6
CDR3aa: ASSFPGQYTGELF

len: 11
v_gene: TRBV7-2
CDR3aa: ASSSTGELEAF

len: 12
v_gene: TRBV5-5
CDR3aa: ASSLEGQGAQAF

len: 13
v_gene: TRBV12-3/TRBV12-4
CDR3aa: ASSFGEGANQPQH

len: 12
v_gene: TRBV5-4
CDR3aa: ASSLEGTDSPLH

len: 11
v_gene: TRBV12-3/TRBV12-4
CDR3aa: ASRLTSTYEQY

len: 11
v_gene: TRBV11-2
CDR3aa: ASSLTETSGTY

len: 13
v_gene: TRBV7-2
CDR3aa: ASSGRQGALYGYT

len: 10
v_gene: TRBV7-3
CDR3aa: ASSSRSGEAF

len: 11
v_gene: TRBV12-3/TRBV12-4
CDR3aa: ASTWGLANEQF